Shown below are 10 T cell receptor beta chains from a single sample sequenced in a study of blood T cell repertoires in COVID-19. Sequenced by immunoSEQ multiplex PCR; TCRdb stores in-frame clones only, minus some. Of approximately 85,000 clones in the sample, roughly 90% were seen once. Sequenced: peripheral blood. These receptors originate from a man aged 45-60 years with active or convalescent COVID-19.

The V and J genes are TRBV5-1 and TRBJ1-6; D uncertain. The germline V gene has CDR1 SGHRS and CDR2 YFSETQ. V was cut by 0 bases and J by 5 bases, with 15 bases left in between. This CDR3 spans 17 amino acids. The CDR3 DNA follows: TGCGCCAGCAGCTTGGAAGGAGGTGGGGTGAATAATTCACCCCTCCACTTT. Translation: CASSLEGGGVNNSPLHF.

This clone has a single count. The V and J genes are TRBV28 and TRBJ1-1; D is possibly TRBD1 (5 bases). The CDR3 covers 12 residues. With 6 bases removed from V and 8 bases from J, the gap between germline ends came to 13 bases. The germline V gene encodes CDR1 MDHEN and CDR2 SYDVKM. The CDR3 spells CASSSRTFEAFF. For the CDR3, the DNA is TGTGCCAGCAGCTCCAGGACATTCGAAGCTTTCTTT.

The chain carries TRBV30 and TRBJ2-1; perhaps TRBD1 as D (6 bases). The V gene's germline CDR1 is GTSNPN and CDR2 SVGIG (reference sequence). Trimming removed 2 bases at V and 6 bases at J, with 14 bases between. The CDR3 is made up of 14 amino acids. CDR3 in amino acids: CAWSRPGASNEQFF. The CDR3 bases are TGTGCCTGGAGTAGGCCAGGGGCCAGCAATGAGCAGTTCTTC. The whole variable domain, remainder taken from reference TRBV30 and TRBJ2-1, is SQTIHQWPATLVQPVGSPLSLECTVEGTSNPNLYWYRQAAGRGLQLLFYSVGIGQISSEVPQNLSASRPQDRQFILSSKKLLLSDSGFYLCAWSRPGASNEQFFGPGTRLTVL.

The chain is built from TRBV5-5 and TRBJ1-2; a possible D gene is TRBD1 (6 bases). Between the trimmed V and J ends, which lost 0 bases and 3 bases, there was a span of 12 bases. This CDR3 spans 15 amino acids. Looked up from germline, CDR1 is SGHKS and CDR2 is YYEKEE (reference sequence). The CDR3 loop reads CASSLVMNRDYGYTF. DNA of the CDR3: TGTGCCAGCAGCTTGGTGATGAACAGGGACTATGGCTACACCTTC.

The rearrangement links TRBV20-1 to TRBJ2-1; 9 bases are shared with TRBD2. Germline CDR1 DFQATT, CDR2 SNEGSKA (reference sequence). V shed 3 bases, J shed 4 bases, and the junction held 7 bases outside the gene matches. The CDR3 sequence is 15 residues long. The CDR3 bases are TGCAGTGCTAGTCCGCTGACTAGCGGTTACAATGAGCAGTTCTTC. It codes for CSASPLTSGYNEQFF.

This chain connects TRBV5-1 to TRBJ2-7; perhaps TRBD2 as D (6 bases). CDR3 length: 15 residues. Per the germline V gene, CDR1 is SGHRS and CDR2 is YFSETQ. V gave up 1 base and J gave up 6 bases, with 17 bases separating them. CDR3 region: CASSLLGGGPSEQYF. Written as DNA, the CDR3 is TGCGCCAGCAGCTTGTTGGGTGGAGGGCCTAGCGAGCAGTACTTC. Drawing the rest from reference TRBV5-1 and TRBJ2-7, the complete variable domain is KAGVTQTPRYLIKTRGQQVTLSCSPISGHRSVSWYQQTPGQGLQFLFEYFSETQRNKGNFPGRFSGRQFSNSRSEMNVSTLELGDSALYLCASSLLGGGPSEQYFGPGTRLTVT.

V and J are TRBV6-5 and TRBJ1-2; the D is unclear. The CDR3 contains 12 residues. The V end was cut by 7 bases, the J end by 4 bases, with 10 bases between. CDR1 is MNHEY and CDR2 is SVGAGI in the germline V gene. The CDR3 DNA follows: TGTGCCAGCACCGCGGCTGGCTATGGCTACACCTTC. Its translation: CASTAAGYGYTF.

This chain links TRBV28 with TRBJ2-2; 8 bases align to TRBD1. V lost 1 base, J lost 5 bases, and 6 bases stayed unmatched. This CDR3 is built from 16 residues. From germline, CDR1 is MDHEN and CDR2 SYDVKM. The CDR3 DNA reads TGTGCCAGCAGTTTATCTGGACAGGGTCGAACCGGGGAGCTGTTTTTT. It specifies CASSLSGQGRTGELFF.

As DNA, the CDR3 is TGTGCCAGCAGCTTGCAGGTCGCGAATGAAAAACTGTTTTTT. It yields the protein CASSLQVANEKLFF. The rearrangement links TRBV5-4 to TRBJ1-4; D unresolved. Germline CDR1 and CDR2: SGHNT and YYREEE (reference sequence). V gave up 1 base and J gave up 5 bases, with 9 bases separating them. This CDR3 contains 14 residues.

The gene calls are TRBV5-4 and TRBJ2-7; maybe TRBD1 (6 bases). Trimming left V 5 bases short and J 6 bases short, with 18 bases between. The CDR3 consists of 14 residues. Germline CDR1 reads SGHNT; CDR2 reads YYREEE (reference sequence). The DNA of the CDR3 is TGTGCCAGCAGTTTCCGGGACACGGTAGGCGAGCAGTACTTC. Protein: CASSFRDTVGEQYF.